This TCR beta chain was sequenced during a study of Ad26.COV2.S vaccination and SARS-CoV-2 variants. At the level of the study: Intramuscular Ad26.COV2.S doses were given once or twice, 56 days apart.

Findings and limits, study-wide: There was reportedly substantial breadth in spike-specific CD8+ and CD4+ T cell responses after vaccination.

With regard to this clone: Its matching antigen is unknown.

CDR3 length: 15 residues. V lost 2 bases to trimming and J lost 0 bases, with 11 bases between them. Germline values: CDR1 LNHDA, CDR2 SQIVND (reference sequence). The treatment: roughly 19 received Ad26.COV2.S at low or high dose, single or two shots; roughly five received placebo; per-sample allocation not given. Following the first vaccine or placebo injection, samples were taken on day 63. TCRdb's table, derived via immunoSEQ multiplex PCR, lists solely in-frame clones and lacks some. The sample records more than 300,000 clones, about 87% being singletons. The sample in question was peripheral blood, obtained in a trial of Ad26.COV2.S vaccine versus placebo. The chain is built from TRBV19 and TRBJ2-7; no reliable D call. The TCR was taken from a person aged 18-60 years who received the Ad26.COV2.S COVID-19 vaccine or a placebo. CDR3 protein: CASSISTAPSYEQYF. The CDR3 nucleotides are TGTGCCAGTAGTATATCTACTGCCCCCTCCTACGAGCAGTACTTC. Supplemented by reference TRBV19 and TRBJ2-7, the full variable domain reads DGGITQSPKYLFRKEGQNVTLSCEQNLNHDAMYWYRQDPGQGLRLIYYSQIVNDFQKGDIAEGYSVSREKKESFPLTVTSAQKNPTAFYLCASSISTAPSYEQYFGPGTRLTVT.